This entry features one TCR beta chain sequence. Antigen: not known. The CDR3 runs 15 residues. Germline V gene lookup returns CDR1 SGHVS and CDR2 FNYEAQ. The V gene end was trimmed by 1 base and the J gene end by 6 bases; junction bases not matched to a gene: 5. The data belong to a study of radiotherapy plus CTLA-4 blockade in lung cancer. The study's findings and limits: The study found tumor-derived TCR clones expanded in blood after radiotherapy plus ipilimumab.

Some clones are missing from TCRdb's copy, which holds only in-frame ones; the method was immunoSEQ multiplex PCR. The top ten hold roughly a quarter of the sample, which has some 41,000 clones, over 60% seen once. This sequence joins TRBV7-6 and TRBJ1-5; TRBD1 matches 8 bases. The specimen was peripheral blood, collected from a patient treated with radiotherapy plus ipilimumab. The source of this sequence is a human donor with non-small cell lung cancer who had a partial response to radiotherapy plus ipilimumab. CDR3 protein: CASSLGTGYIQPQHF. Here the CDR3 DNA reads TGTGCCAGCAGCTTAGGGACAGGGTACATTCAGCCCCAGCATTTT.